These 27 T cell receptor beta chains were all obtained from the same sample, sequenced in a study of T cells in Graves' hyperthyroidism and ophthalmopathy. RNA transcripts gave rise to amplified TCR beta CDR3 regions. Carried out on the TCR CDR3, a first-round RT-PCR used the HTBI primer set. MiXCR, applied by TCRdb to the multiplex PCR reads, yields one record per CDR3 protein. The data contain under 400,000 distinct CDR3 sequences, about 13% of them seen just once; the ten biggest clones take up around 9.2%. Sequenced sample: blood. The receptors were sampled from a woman younger than 35 with Graves' hyperthyroidism.

In this sample, this clonotype turned up a few times. The chain recombines TRBV28 with TRBJ2-5; D gene uncertain. Germline-derived CDR1 and CDR2 are MDHEN and SYDVKM. This CDR3 is 15 amino acids long. V was pared by 2 bases and J by 4 bases, with 14 bases between. DNA of the CDR3: TGTGCCAGCAGTTTAAACCCACTGAAGGGAGAGACCCAGTACTTC. As protein: CASSLNPLKGETQYF.

This clonotype was detected ten times or more. The genes are TRBV7-2 and TRBJ2-3; possibly TRBD2 for D (6 bases). The CDR3 contains 19 residues. V lost 2 bases to trimming and J lost 5 bases, with 26 bases between them. The germline V gene has CDR1 SGHTA and CDR2 FQGNSA. In nucleotides, the CDR3 is TGTGCCAGCAGCTTATCGGCTTTTAGGCGTCGGGGACTCGGAGATACGCAGTATTTT. This translates into CASSLSAFRRRGLGDTQYF.

This clonotype was seen at least ten times. The chain recombines TRBV11-3 with TRBJ2-7; D gene unclear. V shed 2 bases and J shed 4 bases, with 9 bases lying between them. Per the germline V gene, CDR1 is SGHNT and CDR2 is YENEEA. The CDR3 runs to 13 residues. CDR3 in amino acids: CASSLLSGYEQYF. CDR3 sequence (DNA): TGTGCCAGCAGCTTATTAAGTGGATACGAGCAGTACTTC.

For this clonotype: This may arise from a read error, as a much more abundant clone is one base away. This rearrangement joins TRBV6-1 to TRBJ1-6; D may be TRBD1 (6 bases). The germline V gene encodes CDR1 MNHNS and CDR2 SASEGT. The CDR3 covers 15 residues. Deletions cut 5 bases from V and 8 bases from J, with 16 bases between. CDR3 residues: CASSPGRGGDSPLHF. CDR3 DNA: TGTGCCAGCAGTCCCGGGAGAGGGGGGGATTCACCCCTCCACTTT.

The sample holds many counts of this clonotype. The chain recombines TRBV12-3 or TRBV12-4 with TRBJ1-1, with D hard to call. The CDR3 consists of 13 residues. V was shortened by 3 bases and J by 3 bases, with 8 bases between the two germline ends. CDR3 coding DNA: TGTGCCAGCAGTTTGGAATCGGACACTGAAGCTTTCTTT. Protein: CASSLESDTEAFF.

The gene calls are TRBV24-1 and TRBJ2-1; 7 bases align to TRBD2. Germline CDR1 reads KGHDR; CDR2 reads SFDVKD. There are 13 residues in the CDR3. V shed 6 bases and J 6 bases; nucleotides not matched to a gene: 4. Here the CDR3 DNA reads TGTGCCACCAGTCCTAGCGGCTCCAATGAGCAGTTCTTC. This sequence encodes CATSPSGSNEQFF.

This clonotype showed up many times. The chain couples TRBV10-3 to TRBJ2-3; perhaps TRBD1 as D (6 bases). Per germline, CDR1 ENHRY and CDR2 SYGVKD. The CDR3 runs to 13 residues. Trimming stripped 7 bases from V and 6 bases from J, with 14 bases between. This CDR3 reads CAIKLGAADTQYF. The CDR3 nucleotides are TGTGCCATCAAATTGGGGGCGGCGGATACGCAGTATTTT.

V usage is TRBV6-2 or TRBV6-3 and J usage is TRBJ2-7, with a possible D match to TRBD1 (6 bases). Trimming took off 6 bases at V and 1 base at J, with 13 bases between the two ends. CDR1 and CDR2 (germline): MNHEY, SVGEGT. The CDR3 sequence is 14 residues long. The CDR3 region is CASSLGGRSYEQYF. CDR3 DNA: TGTGCCAGCAGCCTAGGGGGAAGGTCCTACGAGCAGTACTTC.

The chain is built from TRBV5-5 and TRBJ2-1, with a weak D call TRBD2 (5 bases). The V end was cut by 0 bases, the J end by 0 bases, with 22 bases between. Germline V lookup: CDR1 SGHKS, CDR2 YYEKEE (reference sequence). The CDR3 covers 20 residues. The CDR3 coding sequence is TGTGCCAGCAGCTTGGTTAGTAGCGCATCCCTTATTTTCTCCTACAATGAGCAGTTCTTC. It yields the protein CASSLVSSASLIFSYNEQFF.

This clonotype was seen ten or more times. The chain combines TRBV20-1 with TRBJ2-7, with no clear D. The germline V gene encodes CDR1 DFQATT and CDR2 SNEGSKA (reference sequence). Trimming took 2 bases from V and 5 from J, leaving 10 bases between them. CDR3 length: 12 amino acids. CDR3 in amino acids: CSARRSVDEQYF. As DNA, the CDR3 is TGCAGTGCTAGACGTAGTGTTGACGAGCAGTACTTC.

This clonotype has ten or more counts. V and J are TRBV28 and TRBJ2-5; 7 nucleotides agree with TRBD1. The germline CDR1 and CDR2 sequences are MDHEN and SYDVKM. With 3 bases clipped from V and 5 bases from J, the junction kept 9 bases outside the gene matches. The CDR3 has 15 residues. This CDR3 is CASSFPDRVVETQYF. In DNA, the CDR3 is TGTGCCAGCAGTTTCCCCGACAGGGTGGTGGAGACCCAGTACTTC. The full variable domain, its missing parts supplied by reference TRBV28 and TRBJ2-5, is DVKVTQSSRYLVKRTGEKVFLECVQDMDHENMFWYRQDPGLGLRLIYFSYDVKMKEKGDIPEGYSVSREKKERFSLILESASTNQTSMYLCASSFPDRVVETQYFGPGTRLLVL.

This clonotype has at least ten counts. The V call is TRBV2, the J call TRBJ1-6; D remains ambiguous. The V gene lost 1 base and the J gene lost 7 bases, with 11 bases spanning the gap. CDR1 is SNHLY and CDR2 is FYNNEI in the germline V gene. The CDR3 consists of 15 residues. For the CDR3, the DNA is TGTGCCAGCAGTGAAGGGGGTGTGCCCAATTCACCCCTCCACTTT. Protein sequence: CASSEGGVPNSPLHF.

A few counts support this clonotype. The rearrangement links TRBV19 to TRBJ2-1; 12 nucleotides align to TRBD2. Trimming at V came to 3 bases and at J to 7 bases, leaving 13 bases not matched to a gene. Germline CDR1 and CDR2: LNHDA and SQIVND (reference sequence). The CDR3 totals 18 residues. The CDR3 nucleotides are TGTGCCAGTAGTATGGGACCTCTACTAGCGGGAGGACCAAATGAGCAGTTCTTC. Translating it yields CASSMGPLLAGGPNEQFF.

This clonotype was seen many times. The chain employs TRBV6-2 or TRBV6-3 and TRBJ2-7; TRBD2 matches 14 bases. The CDR3 extends over 15 amino acids. Trimming removed 7 bases from V and 5 bases from J; junction bases left unmatched: 7. In germline, CDR1 is MNHEY, CDR2 SVGEGT. The CDR3 DNA reads as TGTGCCAGCAATACCGGGACTAGCGGGAGCGACGAGCAGTACTTC. It specifies CASNTGTSGSDEQYF.

This clonotype was counted at least ten times. CDR3 region: CSARPPSGRASGEQYF. The CDR3 DNA reads as TGCAGTGCTAGGCCTCCTAGCGGGAGGGCCTCGGGAGAGCAGTACTTC. The rearrangement links TRBV20-1 to TRBJ2-7, with 12 bases fitting TRBD2. Germline lookup yields CDR1 DFQATT and CDR2 SNEGSKA (reference sequence). V lost 3 bases to trimming and J lost 7 bases; unmatched junction nucleotides: 13. This CDR3 region has 16 residues.

This clonotype was seen at least ten times. This chain connects TRBV28 to TRBJ2-6; D is possibly TRBD1 (5 bases). In germline, CDR1 is MDHEN, CDR2 SYDVKM. V lost 5 bases to trimming and J lost 3 bases, with 11 bases between them. This CDR3 spans 15 amino acids. CDR3 amino acids: CASSPSGFGANVLTF. In DNA form, the CDR3 reads TGTGCCAGCAGTCCTTCAGGGTTTGGGGCCAACGTCCTGACTTTC. The full variable domain, completed using reference TRBV28 and TRBJ2-6, is DVKVTQSSRYLVKRTGEKVFLECVQDMDHENMFWYRQDPGLGLRLIYFSYDVKMKEKGDIPEGYSVSREKKERFSLILESASTNQTSMYLCASSPSGFGANVLTFGAGSRLTVL.

This clonotype was detected only a few times. This chain connects TRBV14 to TRBJ1-1, with 9 bases fitting TRBD1. With V trimmed by 2 bases and J by 0 bases, 4 bases remained unmatched. Germline V CDR1 and CDR2: SGHDN, FVKESK. This CDR3 comprises 16 residues. The CDR3 nucleotides read TGTGCCAGCAGCCAACGGACAGGGGTTGTGAACACTGAAGCTTTCTTT. Encoded protein: CASSQRTGVVNTEAFF.

This chain uses TRBV13 with TRBJ1-4, with unresolved D. This CDR3 has 16 amino acids. V gave up 2 bases and J gave up 0 bases, with 10 bases separating them. CDR1 is PRHDT and CDR2 is FYEKMQ in the germline V gene (reference sequence). CDR3 DNA: TGTGCCAGCAGCTTATCTGGACGGTCAACTAATGAAAAACTGTTTTTT. Amino acids: CASSLSGRSTNEKLFF.

This clonotype came up many times. V usage is TRBV2 and J usage is TRBJ1-1; tentatively, D is TRBD1 (6 bases). The CDR3 is 14 residues long. Trimming stripped 0 bases from V and 5 bases from J, with 10 bases between. Germline V gene lookup returns CDR1 SNHLY and CDR2 FYNNEI. CDR3 protein: CASSEAGGPTEAFF. The CDR3 DNA is TGTGCCAGCAGTGAAGCCGGGGGCCCGACTGAAGCTTTCTTT.

V usage is TRBV6-1 and J usage is TRBJ1-5; tentatively, D is TRBD1 (5 bases). V lost 5 bases and J lost 6, with 17 bases in between. This CDR3 is built from 15 residues. Germline loops: CDR1 MNHNS, CDR2 SASEGT. The CDR3 DNA follows: TGTGCCAGCAGTCCCCCGCGGCCAGGGAGTCAGCCCCAGCATTTT. It specifies CASSPPRPGSQPQHF.

This clonotype was counted at least ten times. V usage is TRBV7-3 and J usage is TRBJ2-1; TRBD2 matches at 10 bases. CDR3 length: 15 amino acids. The germline V gene encodes CDR1 SGHTA and CDR2 FQGTGA. V lost 8 bases, J lost 2 bases, and 6 bases stayed unmatched. The CDR3 spells CASASGTSAYNEQFF. The CDR3 bases are TGTGCCAGCGCTTCCGGGACTAGCGCCTACAATGAGCAGTTCTTC.

The chain uses TRBV12-3 or TRBV12-4 and TRBJ1-2; D may be TRBD1 (6 bases). Trimming pared 5 bases from V and 3 bases from J, leaving 19 bases between. The CDR3 length is 16 residues. CDR3 in DNA: TGTGCCAGCAGTCCGGGGGGGGGCGCGGTAGACTATGGCTACACCTTC. It translates to CASSPGGGAVDYGYTF.

This clonotype was observed a handful of times. A much larger clone is a single base away; this may be a read error. The rearrangement joins TRBV28 to TRBJ2-1; D uncertain. Trimming removed 3 bases from V and 7 bases from J, with 7 bases in between. CDR1 and CDR2 from the germline V gene are MDHEN and SYDVKM. CDR3 length: 12 amino acids. The CDR3 DNA is TGTGCCAGCAGTTTGGGAAAAAATGAGCAGTTCTTC. Translated, it gives CASSLGKNEQFF.

This clonotype was observed at least ten times. The V gene is TRBV5-1, the J gene TRBJ1-6; 8 nucleotides align to TRBD1. V gave up 0 bases and J gave up 10 bases; unmatched junction bases: 3. Germline lookup yields CDR1 SGHRS and CDR2 YFSETQ. The CDR3 extends over 14 amino acids. CDR3 residues: CASSLVRGLSPLHF. In DNA, the CDR3 is TGCGCCAGCAGCTTGGTCAGGGGGCTATCACCCCTCCACTTT.

Ten or more counts support this clonotype. V and J are TRBV7-2 and TRBJ2-5, with no clear D. The CDR3 loop spans 15 amino acids. V was trimmed by 1 base and J by 0 bases, leaving 9 bases between them. CDR1 and CDR2 (germline): SGHTA, FQGNSA. The CDR3 bases are TGTGCCAGCAGCTTAGTAGGCGTAAACCAAGAGACCCAGTACTTC. The encoded protein is CASSLVGVNQETQYF.

This clonotype appeared a single time. A much larger clone differs from this one at a single base, so this may be a read error. Here the CDR3 reads CASSDILGGEEFIYNEQFF. For the CDR3, the DNA is TGTGCCAGTAGCGATATCCTCGGTGGGGAGGAATTCATCTACAATGAGCAGTTCTTC. The genes are TRBV19 and TRBJ2-1, with D possibly matching TRBD2 (6 bases). Germline V CDR1 and CDR2: LNHDA, SQIVND (reference sequence). Trimming left V 6 bases short and J 3 bases short, with 27 bases between. The CDR3 length is 19 residues.

This clonotype occurred many times. The J gene is TRBJ2-3, the V gene TRBV28; 9 bases line up with TRBD2. CDR3 length: 14 residues. Germline assignment: CDR1 MDHEN and CDR2 SYDVKM. Trimming removed 6 bases from V and 4 bases from J; junction bases left unmatched: 5. The CDR3 is CASSVSGSADTQYF. Here the CDR3 DNA reads TGTGCCAGCAGCGTTAGCGGGAGTGCAGATACGCAGTATTTT. Supplemented by reference TRBV28 and TRBJ2-3, the full variable domain reads DVKVTQSSRYLVKRTGEKVFLECVQDMDHENMFWYRQDPGLGLRLIYFSYDVKMKEKGDIPEGYSVSREKKERFSLILESASTNQTSMYLCASSVSGSADTQYFGPGTRLTVL.